Listed here are 6 T cell receptor beta chains from one sample, sequenced in a study of T cell changes during pregnancy in multiple sclerosis. The data were produced by immunoSEQ multiplex PCR, yet TCRdb's version contains in-frame clones alone and is incomplete. Among some 61,000 clones listed, 91% were seen once. The sample here was peripheral blood, taken in the second trimester of pregnancy. These receptors were obtained from a female donor with multiple sclerosis, enrolled in a pregnancy study.

This clone was detected once. The chain recombines TRBV19 with TRBJ1-1; 7 bases line up with TRBD1. J lost 3 bases, V lost 9 bases, and 10 bases had no gene match. This CDR3 comprises 14 residues. The germline gives CDR1 LNHDA, CDR2 SQIVND (reference sequence). The CDR3 DNA follows: TGTGCCAGCCAACTCAGGGGGTACGACACTGAAGCTTTCTTT. Protein sequence: CASQLRGYDTEAFF. The variable domain in full, with the rest retrieved from reference TRBV19 and TRBJ1-1, is DGGITQSPKYLFRKEGQNVTLSCEQNLNHDAMYWYRQDPGQGLRLIYYSQIVNDFQKGDIAEGYSVSREKKESFPLTVTSAQKNPTAFYLCASQLRGYDTEAFFGQGTRLTVV.

This clone was picked up one time. The genes are TRBV18 and TRBJ1-1; tentative D call: TRBD1 (5 bases). Deletions cut 5 bases from V and 2 bases from J, with 9 bases between. Per germline, CDR1 KGHSH and CDR2 LQKENI. The CDR3 is 13 residues long. CDR3 residues: CASSTGVNTEAFF. The DNA for the CDR3 is TGTGCCAGCTCAACAGGCGTTAACACTGAAGCTTTCTTT. The entire variable domain, with the rest obtained from reference TRBV18 and TRBJ1-1, is as follows: NAGVMQNPRHLVRRRGQEARLRCSPMKGHSHVYWYRQLPEEGLKFMVYLQKENIIDESGMPKERFSAEFPKEGPSILRIQQVVRGDSAAYFCASSTGVNTEAFFGQGTRLTVV.

CDR3 DNA sequence: TGCGCCAGCAGCTATCTAGCGGGGGCCAGGACAGATACGCAGTATTTT. Amino acids: CASSYLAGARTDTQYF. The chain combines TRBV4-1 with TRBJ2-3; 10 nucleotides agree with TRBD2. Germline V lookup: CDR1 MGHRA, CDR2 YSYEKL. Trimming cost V 5 bases and J 3 bases; bases outside gene matches: 8. This CDR3 has 16 amino acids.

This clone has more than one count but fewer than ten. The rearrangement links TRBV7-9 to TRBJ1-1, with D hard to call. This CDR3 contains 14 residues. The germline V gene encodes CDR1 SEHNR and CDR2 FQNEAQ (reference sequence). Between the trimmed V and J ends, which lost 1 base and 1 base, there was a span of 7 bases. The chain's CDR3 is CASSLGAGNTEAFF. CDR3 nucleotides: TGTGCCAGCAGCTTAGGGGCAGGGAACACTGAAGCTTTCTTT.

Ten or more counts support this clone. This chain joins TRBV6-6 and TRBJ2-4, with a tentative D call TRBD1 (5 bases). The V end was cut by 3 bases, the J end by 8 bases, with 14 bases between. The CDR3 is 14 residues long. Germline assignment: CDR1 MNHNY and CDR2 SVGAGI (reference sequence). In DNA form, the CDR3 reads TGTGCCAGCAGTTATGACAGCTTTGGGGACATTCAGTACTTC. Its protein is CASSYDSFGDIQYF.

This chain connects TRBV30 to TRBJ2-5, with 8 bases fitting TRBD1. The J call could be wrong; TRBJ2-7 is a better fit for the DNA end. Per the germline V gene, CDR1 is GTSNPN and CDR2 is SVGIG (reference sequence). CDR3 length equals 14 residues. The CDR3 DNA sequence: TGTGCCTGGAGCTACAGGGGGTTAGCCTACGAGCAGTACTTC. Its translation: CAWSYRGLAYEQYF.